The present entry profiles one T cell receptor (beta chain) with its context. The antigen remains undetermined. The CDR3 runs to 13 residues. The V gene's germline CDR1 is LNHDA and CDR2 SQIVND (reference sequence). V lost 6 bases, J lost 4 bases, and 10 bases lay in between. This entry belongs to a study of T cell responses to AZD1222 COVID-19 vaccine. Study results and limitations: The donor group comprised mostly white British people and more females; the analysis possibly underestimated clonal diversity.

Some clones are missing from TCRdb's copy, which holds only in-frame ones; the method was immunoSEQ multiplex PCR. The sample lists 95,000 to 100,000 clones, just over 90% seen once, with 1% to 1.5% in the top ten. This sequence originates from an adult in good health. The specimen was peripheral blood, collected on day 0 of AZD1222 vaccination. This chain joins TRBV19 and TRBJ2-1; a possible D gene is TRBD2 (5 bases). The CDR3 region is CASSGLEYNEQFF. The CDR3 DNA reads as TGTGCCAGTAGCGGACTCGAATACAATGAGCAGTTCTTC.